This T cell receptor (beta chain) is drawn from a study of blood T cell repertoires in COVID-19. Whole-study context: Some COVID-19 samples were acute and others convalescent; all came from the United States, Italy and Spain. Sample material is recorded as cDNA or gDNA derived from T cells, B-cell-depleted T cells, or PBMCs.

As handled by the study authors: Reference gene primer amplification in the assay estimated nucleated cell counts. Only in-frame clones appear in the TCRdb table, and some are missing; sequencing was by immunoSEQ multiplex PCR. V and J calls and clone size are copied from that table; D and trimming were computed from the DNA. The sample comprises some 110,000 clones, around four fifths of which are singletons, and 7.9% rests with the top ten. Germline V gene lookup returns CDR1 SEHNR and CDR2 FQNEAQ (reference sequence). There are 14 residues in the CDR3. The ends were cut back, 5 bases at V and 7 bases at J, with 14 bases in the middle.

The receptor comes from a man aged 65-85 years with acute or convalescent COVID-19. Material: peripheral blood. The chain employs TRBV7-9 and TRBJ1-4, with D uncertain. As DNA, the CDR3 is TGTGCCAGCAGCCCGGAGGGCACCGCTGAAAAACTGTTTTTT. Amino acids: CASSPEGTAEKLFF. The whole variable domain, remainder taken from reference TRBV7-9 and TRBJ1-4, is DTGVSQNPRHKITKRGQNVTFRCDPISEHNRLYWYRQTLGQGPEFLTYFQNEAQLEKSRLLSDRFSAERPKGSFSTLEIQRTEQGDSAMYLCASSPEGTAEKLFFGSGTQLSVL.